These 15 T cell receptor beta chains share one sample of origin, sequenced in a study of cytomegalovirus exposure and HLA in healthy donors (dated by TCRdb to 2015 to 2018). The receptor library was made with the immunoSEQ multiplex PCR assay. The immuneACCESS repertoire file appears here via TCRdb, limited to in-frame rearrangements. These files lack a portion of the clones; in checked studies, under half of the deficit traces to unresolved V genes, and the cause of the others is not known. This sample has over 100,000 clones in its table, and approximately 88% of those were observed once. Clones ranked in the top ten supply roughly 6% of the sample. Material for sequencing was PBMCs. Every receptor here comes from a woman under 30 in good health and CMV-seropositive.

The sample holds one count of this clone. V and J are TRBV11-2 and TRBJ1-6; 7 positions agree with TRBD1. V shed 5 bases, J shed 1 base, and the junction held 8 bases outside the gene matches. This CDR3 is built from 17 residues. Per germline, CDR1 SGHAT and CDR2 FQNNGV. In DNA, the CDR3 is TGTGCCAGCAGCACAAATCGCAGGGGGTCCTATAATTCACCCCTCCACTTT. Protein product: CASSTNRRGSYNSPLHF. Using reference TRBV11-2 and TRBJ1-6 for the parts outside the CDR3, the full variable domain is EAGVAQSPRYKIIEKRQSVAFWCNPISGHATLYWYQQILGQGPKLLIQFQNNGVVDDSQLPKDRFSAERLKGVDSTLKIQPAKLEDSAVYLCASSTNRRGSYNSPLHFGNGTRLTVT.

DNA of the CDR3: TGTGCCAGCTCACTTCAGAGCGGGGGGGCTACCTACAATGAGCAGTTCTTC. It is translated as CASSLQSGGATYNEQFF. The rearrangement uses TRBV18 and TRBJ2-1, with 10 positions matching TRBD2. The length of the CDR3 is 17 residues. The germline gives CDR1 KGHSH, CDR2 LQKENI. V gave up 4 bases and J gave up 2 bases; unmatched junction bases: 8.

The gene calls are TRBV7-6 and TRBJ2-7; tentative D call: TRBD2 (6 bases). The CDR3 totals 13 residues. The V end was cut by 11 bases, the J end by 5 bases, with 19 bases between. CDR1 is SGHVS, CDR2 FNYEAQ, per germline. In DNA form, the CDR3 reads TGTGCCTCCCGGGCGGGGAGGTCTCACGAGCAGTACTTC. Translated, it gives CASRAGRSHEQYF.

The chain is built from TRBV30 and TRBJ1-1; 11 nucleotides line up with TRBD1. The CDR3 runs to 14 residues. V shed 5 bases and J 3 bases; nucleotides not matched to a gene: 5. Germline V gives CDR1 GTSNPN, CDR2 SVGIG (reference sequence). This CDR3 reads CAWGRTGGYTEAFF. CDR3 nucleotide sequence: TGTGCCTGGGGAAGGACAGGGGGCTACACTGAAGCTTTCTTT.

The rearrangement uses TRBV19 and TRBJ1-1; D might be TRBD1 (5 bases). V lost 7 bases to trimming and J lost 1 base, with 16 bases between them. This CDR3 contains 15 residues. CDR1 is LNHDA and CDR2 is SQIVND in the germline V gene (reference sequence). CDR3 region: CASNLGQGSNTEAFF. The DNA of the CDR3 is TGTGCCAGTAACCTGGGGCAGGGCTCGAACACTGAAGCTTTCTTT.

The CDR3 sequence is CASSQDKTEGSREQYF. The CDR3 DNA follows: TGCGCCAGCAGCCAAGATAAAACAGAAGGTTCACGAGAGCAGTACTTC. The chain has TRBV4-1 and TRBJ2-7; D is undetermined. Trimming shortened V by 0 bases and J by 7 bases, and 19 bases separated the two germline ends. Germline V gene data show CDR1 as MGHRA and CDR2 as YSYEKL. CDR3 length: 16 amino acids.

The J gene is TRBJ1-1, the V gene TRBV5-1, with 8 bases that match TRBD1. The germline V gene has CDR1 SGHRS and CDR2 YFSETQ. With V trimmed by 7 bases and J by 8 bases, 13 bases remained unmatched. CDR3 size: 14 residues. The CDR3 loop reads CASGTGRTLEEAFF. In DNA, the CDR3 is TGCGCCAGCGGGACAGGCCGAACACTCGAAGAAGCTTTCTTT.

The chain combines TRBV5-1 with TRBJ2-4; 7 bases map to TRBD2. Trimming at V came to 4 bases and at J to 1 base, leaving 11 bases not matched to a gene. Germline V gene data show CDR1 as SGHRS and CDR2 as YFSETQ. The CDR3 length is 17 residues. The CDR3 DNA reads TGCGCCAGCAGCGCGGGGGACCGCTATGGCGCCAAAAACATTCAGTACTTC. This codes for CASSAGDRYGAKNIQYF.

The J gene is TRBJ2-7, the V gene TRBV2; TRBD2 matches 7 bases. This CDR3 contains 12 residues. Germline V CDR1 and CDR2: SNHLY, FYNNEI. J lost 10 bases, V lost 6 bases, and 9 bases had no gene match. CDR3 sequence: CASRAGPTNQYF. In DNA, the CDR3 is TGTGCCAGCAGAGCGGGACCTACGAATCAGTACTTC.

V usage is TRBV11-3 and J usage is TRBJ2-7, with a tentative D call TRBD1 (5 bases). Germline assignment: CDR1 SGHNT and CDR2 YENEEA. The CDR3 consists of 17 residues. V lost 0 bases to trimming and J lost 5 bases, with 20 bases between them. In DNA, the CDR3 is TGTGCCAGCAGCTTAGATCAAATGGGGCAGGGAAGCAACGAGCAGTACTTC. This encodes CASSLDQMGQGSNEQYF.

This chain links TRBV6-6 with TRBJ2-7, with 11 bases identical to TRBD1. The CDR3 totals 15 residues. The V segment lost 6 bases and the J segment 1 base; nucleotides outside the gene matches: 5. Germline lookup yields CDR1 MNHNY and CDR2 SVGAGI (reference sequence). CDR3: CASRAGTGGSYEQYF. The DNA of the CDR3 is TGTGCCAGCAGGGCCGGGACAGGGGGATCCTACGAGCAGTACTTC.

The V and J genes are TRBV7-3 and TRBJ1-1, with a weak D call TRBD1 (5 bases). Germline V lookup: CDR1 SGHTA, CDR2 FQGTGA. This CDR3 region has 14 residues. The V end lost 7 bases, the J end lost 3 bases, and 15 bases lay between the germline ends. The CDR3 reads CASIAAGGYTEAFF. For the CDR3, the DNA is TGTGCCAGCATCGCCGCCGGGGGATACACTGAAGCTTTCTTT.

The chain combines TRBV19 with TRBJ1-2; TRBD1 matches at 8 bases. CDR3 size: 14 residues. The V gene's germline CDR1 is LNHDA and CDR2 SQIVND (reference sequence). The trim removed 3 bases at V and 3 bases at J, leaving 3 bases unmatched. CDR3 sequence: CASSILTGDYGYTF. The CDR3 DNA is TGTGCCAGTAGTATCCTGACAGGGGACTATGGCTACACCTTC.

For the CDR3, the DNA is TGTGCCAGCAGCTTAGCAGGGGGCTTTGAGACCCAGTACTTC. Its translation is CASSLAGGFETQYF. The chain employs TRBV7-9 and TRBJ2-5; 7 nucleotides line up with TRBD1. This CDR3 contains 14 residues. Germline values: CDR1 SEHNR, CDR2 FQNEAQ (reference sequence). Losses at the gene ends were 0 bases for V and 5 bases for J; bases not matched to a gene: 3.

The V call is TRBV27, the J call TRBJ2-2; D is unclear. The CDR3 covers 15 residues. CDR1 is MNHEY, CDR2 SMNVEV, per germline (reference sequence). Deletions cut 7 bases from V and 2 bases from J, with 14 bases between. The CDR3 region has the DNA TGTGCCAGCAAAGCGCTTGCGCTAAACACCGGGGAGCTGTTTTTT. Protein: CASKALALNTGELFF.